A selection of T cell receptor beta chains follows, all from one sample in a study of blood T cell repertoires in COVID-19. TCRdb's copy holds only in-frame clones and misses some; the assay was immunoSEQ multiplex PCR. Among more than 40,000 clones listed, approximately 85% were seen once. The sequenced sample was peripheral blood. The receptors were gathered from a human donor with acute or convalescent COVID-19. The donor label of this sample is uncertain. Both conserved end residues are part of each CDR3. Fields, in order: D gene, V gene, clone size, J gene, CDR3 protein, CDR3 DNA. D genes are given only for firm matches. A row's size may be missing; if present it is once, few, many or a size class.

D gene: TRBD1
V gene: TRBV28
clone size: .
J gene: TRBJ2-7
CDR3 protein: CASSTGQGRYEQYF
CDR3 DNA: TGTGCCAGCAGTACGGGACAGGGGCGGTACGAGCAGTACTTC

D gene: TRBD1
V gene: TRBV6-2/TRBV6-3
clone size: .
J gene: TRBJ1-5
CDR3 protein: CASSWGQGPGQPQHF
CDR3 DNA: TGTGCCAGCAGTTGGGGACAGGGTCCAGGGCAGCCCCAGCATTTT

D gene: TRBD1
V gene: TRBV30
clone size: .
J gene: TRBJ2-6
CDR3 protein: CAYGQGKSSGANVLTF
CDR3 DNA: TGTGCCTATGGACAGGGGAAGTCCTCTGGGGCCAACGTCCTGACTTTC

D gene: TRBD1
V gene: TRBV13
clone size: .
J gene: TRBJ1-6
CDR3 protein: CASSLGGQGDSPLHF
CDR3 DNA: TGTGCCAGCAGCTTAGGGGGACAGGGTGATTCACCCCTCCACTTT

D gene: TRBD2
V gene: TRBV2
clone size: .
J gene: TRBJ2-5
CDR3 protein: CASATSGGARETQYF
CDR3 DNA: TGTGCCAGCGCGACTAGCGGGGGGGCACGGGAGACCCAGTACTTC

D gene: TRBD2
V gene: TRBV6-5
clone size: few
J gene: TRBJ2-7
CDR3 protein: CASSYSPAGVIHEQYF
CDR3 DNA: TGTGCCAGCAGTTACTCCCCCGCGGGAGTGATCCACGAGCAGTACTTC

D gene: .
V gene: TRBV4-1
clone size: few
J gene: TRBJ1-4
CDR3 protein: CASSQNFEKLFF
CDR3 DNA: TGCGCCAGCAGCCAAAACTTTGAAAAACTGTTTTTT

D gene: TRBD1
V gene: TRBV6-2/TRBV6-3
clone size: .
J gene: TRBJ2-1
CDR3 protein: CASSLWSLTGGNEQFF
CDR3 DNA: TGTGCCAGCAGCCTTTGGTCGTTAACAGGGGGGAATGAGCAGTTCTTC

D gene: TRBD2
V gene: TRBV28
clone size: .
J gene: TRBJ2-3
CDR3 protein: CASSQTSGGALDTQYF
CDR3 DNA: TGTGCCAGCAGCCAGACTAGCGGGGGGGCCCTAGATACGCAGTATTTT

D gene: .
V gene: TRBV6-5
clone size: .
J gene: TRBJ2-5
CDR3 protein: CASSQNRAQETQYF
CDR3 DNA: TGTGCCAGCAGTCAGAACAGGGCTCAAGAGACCCAGTACTTC

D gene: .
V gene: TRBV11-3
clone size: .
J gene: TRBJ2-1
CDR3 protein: CASSLDLSYNEQFF
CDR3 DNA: TGTGCCAGCAGCTTAGATCTGTCCTACAATGAGCAGTTCTTC

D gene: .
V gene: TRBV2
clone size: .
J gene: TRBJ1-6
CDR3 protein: CASRETANSPLHF
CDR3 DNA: TGTGCCAGCAGGGAGACAGCTAATTCACCCCTCCACTTT

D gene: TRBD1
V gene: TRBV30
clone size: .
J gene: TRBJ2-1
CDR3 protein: CAWSADRGRFDEQFF
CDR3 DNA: TGTGCCTGGAGTGCGGACAGGGGGCGCTTTGATGAGCAGTTCTTC

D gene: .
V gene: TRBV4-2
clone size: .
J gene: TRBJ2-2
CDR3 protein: CASSLPGRELFF
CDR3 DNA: TGTGCCAGCAGCCTTCCAGGGAGGGAGCTGTTTTTT

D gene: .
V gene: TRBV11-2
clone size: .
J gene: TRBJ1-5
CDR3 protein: CASSLSAGANQPQHF
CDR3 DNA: TGTGCCAGCAGCTTATCGGCTGGGGCCAATCAGCCCCAGCATTTT

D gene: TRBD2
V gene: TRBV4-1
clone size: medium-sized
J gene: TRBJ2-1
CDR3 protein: CASSRRDGTSGGNLGNEQFF
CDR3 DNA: TGCGCCAGCAGCCGCCGAGACGGGACTAGCGGGGGGAACCTGGGCAATGAGCAGTTCTTC

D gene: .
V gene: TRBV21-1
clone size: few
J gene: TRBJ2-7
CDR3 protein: CASSTPGASGVYEQYF
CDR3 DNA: TGTGCCAGCAGCACCCCCGGGGCTAGCGGGGTATACGAGCAGTACTTC

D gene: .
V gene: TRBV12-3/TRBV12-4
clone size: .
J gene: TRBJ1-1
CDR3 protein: CASGRGRYTEAFF
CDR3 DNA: TGTGCCAGCGGTCGGGGTCGGTACACTGAAGCTTTCTTT

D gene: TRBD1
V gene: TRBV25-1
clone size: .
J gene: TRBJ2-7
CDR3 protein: CASTLGGAGGFEQYF
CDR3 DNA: TGTGCCAGTACCCTAGGGGGCGCAGGGGGATTCGAGCAGTACTTC

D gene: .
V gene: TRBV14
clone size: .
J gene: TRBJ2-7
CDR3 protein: CASSRYYEQYF
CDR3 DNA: TGTGCCAGCAGTCGTTACTACGAGCAGTACTTC

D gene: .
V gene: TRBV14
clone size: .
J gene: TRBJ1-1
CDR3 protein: CASSQQGLGAEAFF
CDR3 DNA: TGTGCCAGCAGCCAACAGGGCTTAGGGGCTGAAGCTTTCTTT

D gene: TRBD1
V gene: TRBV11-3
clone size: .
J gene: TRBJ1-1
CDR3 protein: CASSYPQGAGTEAFF
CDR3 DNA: TGTGCCAGCAGCTACCCACAGGGGGCAGGCACTGAAGCTTTCTTT

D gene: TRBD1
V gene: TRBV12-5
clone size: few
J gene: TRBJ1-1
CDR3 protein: CASGSRQGRETEAFF
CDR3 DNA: TGTGCTAGTGGTTCCAGACAGGGGAGGGAGACTGAAGCTTTCTTT

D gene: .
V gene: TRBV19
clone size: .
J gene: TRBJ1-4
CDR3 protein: CASQTGSGNDEKLFF
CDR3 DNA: TGTGCCTCACAAACCGGTTCAGGGAATGATGAAAAACTGTTTTTT